A single T cell receptor beta chain is shown here with its context. The ends were cut back, 8 bases at V and 4 bases at J, with 11 bases in the middle. The CDR3 extends over 12 amino acids. Some clones are missing from TCRdb's copy, which holds only in-frame ones; the method was immunoSEQ multiplex PCR. The sample holds approximately 190,000 clones, approximately 90% seen once. These data belong to a study of control samples from healthy donors and cancer patients. The material sequenced was blood. The TCR was taken from a man younger than 45 in good health. This chain links TRBV12-3 or TRBV12-4 with TRBJ1-2; D might be TRBD1 (5 bases). The CDR3 loop reads CASSHGTYGYTF. DNA for the CDR3: TGTGCCAGCTCCCACGGGACCTATGGCTACACCTTC.